The 28 T cell receptor beta chains below all came from one sample that was sequenced in a study of OX40 agonist ivuxolimab in advanced cancers. Sequencing used immunoSEQ multiplex PCR; TCRdb keeps in-frame clones, though not all of them. The sample has tens of thousands of clones, approximately 83% seen once; the top ten hold less than 0.75%. This sample comprised CD4+ or CD8+ T cells sorted from blood, obtained in a trial of the OX40 agonist ivuxolimab. Receptors were obtained from an adult with an advanced solid tumor such as melanoma, head and neck, liver or kidney cancer.

The chain joins TRBV10-3 to TRBJ2-1; possibly TRBD1 or TRBD2 for D (5 bases each). CDR3 length: 17 amino acids. The V and J ends lost 0 bases and 9 bases respectively, with 21 bases between them. Germline V gene data show CDR1 as ENHRY and CDR2 as SYGVKD. CDR3 DNA sequence: TGTGCCATCAGTGAGTCGCAGGGACGAACCGGGACCGGTGAGCAGTTCTTC. It yields the protein CAISESQGRTGTGEQFF.

The chain recombines TRBV5-4 with TRBJ1-2; possibly TRBD1 for D (6 bases). Trimming left V 3 bases short and J 2 bases short, with 11 bases between. The germline gives CDR1 SGHNT, CDR2 YYREEE (reference sequence). This CDR3 is 14 amino acids long. The CDR3 protein is CASSYFDRNYGYTF. The CDR3 DNA is TGTGCCAGCAGCTACTTCGACAGGAACTATGGCTACACCTTC.

This chain connects TRBV4-3 to TRBJ1-2; 9 bases are a match to TRBD1. Trimming at V came to 1 base and at J to 2 bases, leaving 8 bases not matched to a gene. This CDR3 comprises 17 residues. From germline, CDR1 is LGHNA and CDR2 YSLEER. The CDR3 region has the DNA TGCGCCAGCAGCCAAGGAGCTGAAACAGGGGGCAACTATGGCTACACCTTC. It translates to CASSQGAETGGNYGYTF.

This clone has just one count. The rearrangement uses TRBV11-2 and TRBJ2-2; the D gene is possibly TRBD1 (6 bases). V lost 5 bases to trimming and J lost 4 bases, with 11 bases between them. Germline CDR1 is SGHAT and CDR2 is FQNNGV. The CDR3 contains 14 residues. The CDR3 region has the DNA TGTGCCAGCAGCGGACAGCTAATCACCGGGGAGCTGTTTTTT. It encodes CASSGQLITGELFF.

This chain connects TRBV19 to TRBJ2-3, with 14 bases aligning to TRBD2. CDR3 length equals 18 residues. With 4 bases clipped from V and 3 bases from J, the junction kept 9 bases outside the gene matches. Germline CDR1 and CDR2: LNHDA and SQIVND (reference sequence). The CDR3 nucleotides are TGTGCCAGTAGTAGGGGACTAGCGGGGGCCTCGGGGACAGATACGCAGTATTTT. It codes for CASSRGLAGASGTDTQYF.

The gene calls are TRBV6-5 and TRBJ1-2, with D possibly matching TRBD1 (6 bases). V was trimmed by 8 bases and J by 4 bases, leaving 14 bases between them. The CDR3 is made up of 13 amino acids. CDR1 and CDR2 (germline): MNHEY, SVGAGI. The CDR3 DNA sequence: TGTGCCAGCGATAAAGGACAGCTCTATGGCTACACCTTC. This codes for CASDKGQLYGYTF.

The sample holds one count of this clone. The V call is TRBV5-1, the J call TRBJ2-1; 8 bases are shared with TRBD1. Looked up from germline, CDR1 is SGHRS and CDR2 is YFSETQ. The ends lost 3 bases at V and 6 bases at J; junction bases unmatched: 8. This CDR3 spans 15 amino acids. CDR3 coding DNA: TGCGCCAGCAGCTCGGACAGGGCTATAAGCAATGAGCAGTTCTTC. Residues: CASSSDRAISNEQFF.

The rearrangement uses TRBV7-6 and TRBJ1-1; no reliable D call. CDR3 length equals 13 residues. V dropped 2 bases and J dropped 3 bases, with 7 bases sitting between them. Germline V CDR1 and CDR2: SGHVS, FNYEAQ. The CDR3 is CASSLSQDTEAFF. CDR3 coding DNA: TGTGCCAGCAGCTTATCCCAGGACACTGAAGCTTTCTTT.

The chain has TRBV7-2 and TRBJ1-5; D is possibly TRBD1 (6 bases). CDR3 length: 14 amino acids. The ends were cut back, 1 base at V and 7 bases at J, with 11 bases in the middle. Germline lookup yields CDR1 SGHTA and CDR2 FQGNSA. The CDR3 DNA follows: TGTGCCAGCAGCTTAGTCAGGGGTTGGCAGCCCCAGCATTTT. It encodes CASSLVRGWQPQHF.

The V and J genes are TRBV5-1 and TRBJ1-4; 7 bases match TRBD1. Germline loops: CDR1 SGHRS, CDR2 YFSETQ. Losses at the gene ends were 2 bases for V and 4 bases for J; bases not matched to a gene: 5. The CDR3 consists of 15 residues. CDR3 nucleotides: TGCGCCAGCAGCTTACAGGGACAGATTAATGAAAAACTGTTTTTT. This sequence encodes CASSLQGQINEKLFF.

The gene calls are TRBV7-2 and TRBJ2-7, with a tentative D call TRBD1 (6 bases). V was trimmed by 0 bases and J by 2 bases, leaving 14 bases between them. Per the germline V gene, CDR1 is SGHTA and CDR2 is FQGNSA. The CDR3 consists of 16 residues. The CDR3 reads CASSLAGAGLTYEQYF. CDR3 nucleotides: TGTGCCAGCAGCTTAGCGGGGGCAGGGCTGACCTACGAGCAGTACTTC.

This sequence joins TRBV5-6 and TRBJ1-5; D is unclear. V lost 3 bases and J 0 bases, leaving 4 bases between the germline ends. The CDR3 is 13 residues long. CDR1 and CDR2 from the germline V gene are SGHDT and YYEEEE. The CDR3 spells CASSSYSNQPQHF. The DNA for the CDR3 is TGTGCCAGCAGCTCATATAGCAATCAGCCCCAGCATTTT.

The rearrangement joins TRBV5-1 to TRBJ2-7; D gene uncertain. The CDR3 has 14 residues. Looked up from germline, CDR1 is SGHRS and CDR2 is YFSETQ. The V gene lost 4 bases and the J gene lost 7 bases, with 18 bases spanning the gap. CDR3: CASSPGNPTTEQYF. In DNA form, the CDR3 reads TGCGCCAGCAGCCCGGGTAATCCTACGACGGAGCAGTACTTC.

The chain joins TRBV18 to TRBJ1-4, with unresolved D. Trimming removed 1 base from V and 8 bases from J, with 8 bases in between. Germline lookup yields CDR1 KGHSH and CDR2 LQKENI. CDR3 length: 13 residues. CDR3 amino acids: CASSPQGWEKLFF. CDR3 DNA: TGTGCCAGCTCACCACAGGGTTGGGAAAAACTGTTTTTT.

This clone has a single count. The chain has TRBV6-4 and TRBJ2-3, with TRBD1 matching over 12 bases. Trimming removed 6 bases from V and 1 base from J; junction bases left unmatched: 14. Germline values: CDR1 MRHNA, CDR2 SNTAGT. This CDR3 is built from 19 residues. CDR3 sequence reads: CASSKEGQGAHGGTDTQYF. DNA for the CDR3: TGTGCCAGCAGCAAGGAGGGACAGGGGGCGCACGGCGGCACAGATACGCAGTATTTT.

The chain combines TRBV10-3 with TRBJ2-1; D is perhaps TRBD1 or TRBD2 (5 bases each). CDR1 is ENHRY and CDR2 is SYGVKD in the germline V gene. CDR3 length: 14 residues. Trimming removed 8 bases from V and 9 bases from J, with 20 bases in between. CDR3: CAISRGVEGSEQFF. The CDR3 DNA sequence: TGTGCCATCTCCCGTGGGGTTGAGGGGAGTGAGCAGTTCTTC.

The chain links TRBV4-2 to TRBJ1-4; D might be TRBD1 (5 bases). This CDR3 has 18 amino acids. V lost 4 bases and J 8 bases, leaving 26 bases between the germline ends. Per germline, CDR1 LGHNA and CDR2 YNFKEQ. CDR3 amino acids: CASSPKTTVAMLGEKLFF. Written as DNA, the CDR3 is TGTGCCAGCAGCCCAAAAACGACAGTTGCCATGCTTGGGGAAAAACTGTTTTTT.

This rearrangement joins TRBV11-2 to TRBJ1-3; D gene uncertain. The germline gives CDR1 SGHAT, CDR2 FQNNGV. V was shortened by 5 bases and J by 0 bases, with 11 bases between the two germline ends. This CDR3 is built from 15 residues. The CDR3 DNA is TGTGCCAGCAGCCCTACAGTGAGCTCTGGAAACACCATATATTTT. Its translation: CASSPTVSSGNTIYF.

The genes are TRBV19 and TRBJ2-7; TRBD2 matches at 12 bases. The germline V gene has CDR1 LNHDA and CDR2 SQIVND (reference sequence). With V trimmed by 10 bases and J by 2 bases, 6 bases remained unmatched. CDR3 length: 14 residues. CDR3 residues: CATASSGGAYEQYF. In DNA, the CDR3 is TGTGCCACCGCCTCTAGCGGGGGGGCCTACGAGCAGTACTTC.

This sequence joins TRBV9 and TRBJ2-4; TRBD2 agrees at 8 bases. Germline V gives CDR1 SGDLS, CDR2 YYNGEE. The CDR3 runs 18 residues. The trim removed 4 bases at V and 4 bases at J, leaving 16 bases unmatched. The CDR3 DNA is TGTGCCAGCAGCCCCGGGGGGGTCGGAACCTGGGGAAAAAACATTCAGTACTTC. It codes for CASSPGGVGTWGKNIQYF.

The sample holds a few counts of this clone. V usage is TRBV4-2 and J usage is TRBJ2-1; 7 positions agree with TRBD2. Germline V CDR1 and CDR2: LGHNA, YNFKEQ. This CDR3 region has 15 residues. V shed 3 bases, J shed 6 bases, and the junction held 8 bases outside the gene matches. CDR3 DNA sequence: TGTGCCAGCAGCCATGAAGCGGGGATCGTCAATGAGCAGTTCTTC. Amino acids: CASSHEAGIVNEQFF.

The chain has TRBV11-2 and TRBJ2-3, with 8 bases lining up with TRBD2. After removal of 1 base from V and 5 bases from J, the junction contained 5 bases not matched to a gene. Looked up from germline, CDR1 is SGHAT and CDR2 is FQNNGV. The CDR3 loop spans 15 amino acids. The CDR3 spells CASSLVSGGQDTQYF. CDR3 DNA sequence: TGTGCCAGCAGCTTAGTTTCGGGGGGGCAAGATACGCAGTATTTT.

The chain is built from TRBV7-6 and TRBJ2-7; 8 positions match TRBD1. V gave up 5 bases and J gave up 0 bases; unmatched junction bases: 6. The germline V gene encodes CDR1 SGHVS and CDR2 FNYEAQ. This CDR3 contains 15 residues. This CDR3 is CASSRTGYGSYEQYF. The CDR3 nucleotides read TGTGCCAGCAGCAGGACAGGGTATGGCTCCTACGAGCAGTACTTC.

This rearrangement joins TRBV6-6 to TRBJ2-3; 8 bases agree with TRBD2. The length of the CDR3 is 16 residues. The germline V gene encodes CDR1 MNHNY and CDR2 SVGAGI (reference sequence). With 7 bases clipped from V and 4 bases from J, the junction kept 13 bases outside the gene matches. The CDR3 DNA reads TGTGCCAGCACCCCGGGAGGGGGGCGAAACGCAGATACGCAGTATTTT. This codes for CASTPGGGRNADTQYF.

The chain is built from TRBV5-1 and TRBJ2-7, with 10 bases identical to TRBD1. There are 16 residues in the CDR3. Unmatched junction bases numbered 12, after V lost 4 bases and J lost 5 bases. Per the germline V gene, CDR1 is SGHRS and CDR2 is YFSETQ. CDR3 protein: CASSPNDRGPSDEQYF. CDR3 nucleotides: TGCGCCAGCAGCCCAAACGACAGGGGGCCTTCCGACGAGCAGTACTTC.

The chain has TRBV4-1 and TRBJ1-2, with D possibly being TRBD1 (5 bases). Looked up from germline, CDR1 is MGHRA and CDR2 is YSYEKL. V dropped 3 bases and J dropped 4 bases, with 12 bases sitting between them. This CDR3 is 14 amino acids long. The CDR3 nucleotides are TGCGCCAGCAGCCAGCCTGGGACTGGCTATGGCTACACCTTC. Protein product: CASSQPGTGYGYTF.

A few counts support this clone. The V call is TRBV30, the J call TRBJ1-5, with D possibly being TRBD1 (6 bases). Trimming cost V 0 bases and J 11 bases, with 14 bases left between them. This CDR3 contains 13 residues. Germline lookup yields CDR1 GTSNPN and CDR2 SVGIG (reference sequence). CDR3 in amino acids: CAWSVQGSSAQHF. The DNA of the CDR3 is TGTGCCTGGAGTGTACAGGGATCATCGGCCCAGCATTTT.

This chain connects TRBV19 to TRBJ1-2; 7 bases match TRBD1. V was clipped by 5 bases and J by 5 bases; unmatched bases: 11. From germline, CDR1 is LNHDA and CDR2 SQIVND (reference sequence). The CDR3 has 15 amino acids. CDR3 in amino acids: CASSPRAGGTYGYTF. The CDR3 nucleotides read TGTGCCAGTAGTCCCCGGGCAGGGGGAACTTATGGCTACACCTTC. Variable domain in full (rest from reference TRBV19 and TRBJ1-2): DGGITQSPKYLFRKEGQNVTLSCEQNLNHDAMYWYRQDPGQGLRLIYYSQIVNDFQKGDIAEGYSVSREKKESFPLTVTSAQKNPTAFYLCASSPRAGGTYGYTFGSGTRLTVV.